This T cell receptor beta chain comes out of a study of regulatory T cells in long-lasting Graves disease. Study-level background: Persistent cases were those of Graves' disease that involved over 5 years of antithyroid drugs with positive TSH receptor antibodies. Points from the study as a whole: With persistent disease, TRBV28, TRBJ1-2 and TRBJ2-5 were the favored segments. Persistent cases of Graves' showed reduced TCR diversity relative to newly diagnosed patients.

Investigators prepared the TCR beta libraries by applying iRepertoire HTBI primers and Arm-PCR of CDR3 regions. From the multiplex PCR reads, TCRdb called clonotypes with MiXCR, one entry per CDR3 protein. The repertoire holds 350,000 to 450,000 distinct CDR3 sequences, with around 20% as singletons. To note about this clonotype: As yet, its antigen is unknown.

The time point denotes: persistent/refractory GD, antithyroid drugs over 5 years with positive TRAb. RNA extracted from PBMCs served as the sequencing template. The EDTA tubes were filled with around 8.5 milliliters of drawn peripheral blood. Deletions cut 1 base from V and 9 bases from J, with 13 bases between. CDR3 length equals 14 residues. Germline loops: CDR1 DFQATT, CDR2 SNEGSKA (reference sequence). J is TRBJ1-6 and V is TRBV20-1; D call uncertain. The material sequenced was peripheral blood mononuclear cells (PBMCs), taken when the disease was refractory, from a patient treated with antithyroid drugs. This clonotype was sampled from a female donor with Graves disease. This CDR3 is CSARAEGGSSPLHF. The CDR3 DNA reads TGCAGTGCTAGAGCGGAGGGAGGGAGTTCACCCCTCCACTTT.